These T cell receptor beta chains were read from a single sample in a study of T-cell memory formation after mild COVID-19. TCRdb reprocessed the 5' RACE reads via MiXCR and lists one record per CDR3 protein. The data contain hundreds of thousands of distinct CDR3 sequences, 25% to 30% of them singletons. What was sequenced was PBMCs or a T cell subset sorted from them (not recorded which). The receptors here all came from an adult woman who had mild COVID-19 (a few samples of this study predate the infection). Cell type and time point are not known. Each CDR3 is given with its conserved first and last residue. D genes are given only for firm matches. Rows give clone size only sometimes, using once, few, many, or a class for an expanded clone.

CDR3 DNA: TGTGCCAGCAGCCAAGCGGACAGCGACACCGGGGAGCTGTTTTTT; CDR3 protein: CASSQADSDTGELFF; clone size: .; D gene: .; J gene: TRBJ2-2; V gene: TRBV4-2
CDR3 DNA: TGTGCCAGCAGCTACCGGGACTACTCGAGCGAGCAGTACTTC; CDR3 protein: CASSYRDYSSEQYF; clone size: .; D gene: TRBD2; J gene: TRBJ2-7; V gene: TRBV7-9
CDR3 DNA: TGCAGTGCTAGAGACCTCAGGGAAGCCAAAAACATTCAGTACTTC; CDR3 protein: CSARDLREAKNIQYF; clone size: .; D gene: .; J gene: TRBJ2-4; V gene: TRBV20-1
CDR3 DNA: TGCGCCAGCAGCTTCTCGGGGGGAACTAATGAGCAGTTCTTC; CDR3 protein: CASSFSGGTNEQFF; clone size: .; D gene: TRBD2; J gene: TRBJ2-1; V gene: TRBV5-1
CDR3 DNA: TGTGCCAGCAGTCCTTCAGGGAGGGCGTGGTCTGAAGCTTTCTTT; CDR3 protein: CASSPSGRAWSEAFF; clone size: .; D gene: .; J gene: TRBJ1-1; V gene: TRBV27
CDR3 DNA: TGTGCCAGTAACAGCGGGAGTGTGAGAGATACGCAGTATTTT; CDR3 protein: CASNSGSVRDTQYF; clone size: .; D gene: TRBD2; J gene: TRBJ2-3; V gene: TRBV19
CDR3 DNA: TGCGCCAGCAGCTCCTCGGGGAACGGGGCCAACGTCCTGACTTTC; CDR3 protein: CASSSSGNGANVLTF; clone size: .; D gene: .; J gene: TRBJ2-6; V gene: TRBV5-1
CDR3 DNA: TGTGCCAGCAGCTTAACAGGTAGCGGGGGGGCCCATGAGCAGTTCTTC; CDR3 protein: CASSLTGSGGAHEQFF; clone size: .; D gene: TRBD2; J gene: TRBJ2-1; V gene: TRBV7-9
CDR3 DNA: TGCAGTGCTCGAGACAGGGGGCGAAGGCGTGGGGGCTATGGCTACACCTTC; CDR3 protein: CSARDRGRRRGGYGYTF; clone size: .; D gene: TRBD1; J gene: TRBJ1-2; V gene: TRBV20-1
CDR3 DNA: TGTGCCAGCAGTTTACTTTTAGTTTCGGCAGATACGCAGTATTTT; CDR3 protein: CASSLLLVSADTQYF; clone size: few; D gene: .; J gene: TRBJ2-3; V gene: TRBV12-3/TRBV12-4
CDR3 DNA: TGTGCCATCCAAATAGGGGGGAGGAACACTGAAGCTTTCTTT; CDR3 protein: CAIQIGGRNTEAFF; clone size: few; D gene: .; J gene: TRBJ1-1; V gene: TRBV10-3
CDR3 DNA: TGTGCCAGCAGCTTATCCGGGACAGGGAGTGAAAAACTGTTTTTT; CDR3 protein: CASSLSGTGSEKLFF; clone size: .; D gene: TRBD1; J gene: TRBJ1-4; V gene: TRBV7-9
CDR3 DNA: TGTGCCAGCTCGGGACGACAGGGGCGCGAAAAACTGTTTTTT; CDR3 protein: CASSGRQGREKLFF; clone size: .; D gene: TRBD1; J gene: TRBJ1-4; V gene: TRBV18
CDR3 DNA: TGCAGCGTTGAAATGATGTCAGGGGTCGTTCAGCCCCAGCATTTT; CDR3 protein: CSVEMMSGVVQPQHF; clone size: .; D gene: .; J gene: TRBJ1-5; V gene: TRBV29-1
CDR3 DNA: TGTGCCACCAGCGTCCACGTCAGAGGTATCTACACCTTC; CDR3 protein: CATSVHVRGIYTF; clone size: few; D gene: .; J gene: TRBJ1-2; V gene: TRBV15
CDR3 DNA: TGCAGTGCTAGCCTAGCGGGGGCCACCAGCTTC; CDR3 protein: CSASLAGATSF; clone size: .; D gene: TRBD2; J gene: TRBJ2-5; V gene: TRBV20-1
CDR3 DNA: TGTGCCAGCAGCTTAGGCAACGGACTAGCGGGAGTGGCAGATACGCAGTATTTT; CDR3 protein: CASSLGNGLAGVADTQYF; clone size: .; D gene: TRBD2; J gene: TRBJ2-3; V gene: TRBV7-9
CDR3 DNA: TGTGCCAGCAGCCCCGACATGACCTACGAGCAGTACTTC; CDR3 protein: CASSPDMTYEQYF; clone size: few; D gene: .; J gene: TRBJ2-7; V gene: TRBV5-5
CDR3 DNA: TGCGCCAGCAGCCAAGAAGAGCGGCGCACAGATACGCAGTATTTT; CDR3 protein: CASSQEERRTDTQYF; clone size: .; D gene: .; J gene: TRBJ2-3; V gene: TRBV4-3
CDR3 DNA: TGTGCCAGCAGCGCGGGTATTAGTAGGGAAAAACTGTTTTTT; CDR3 protein: CASSAGISREKLFF; clone size: .; D gene: .; J gene: TRBJ1-4; V gene: TRBV7-2
CDR3 DNA: TGCAGCGCCAGAGGGACTAGCGGGAGACGCTACGAGCAGTACTTC; CDR3 protein: CSARGTSGRRYEQYF; clone size: .; D gene: TRBD2; J gene: TRBJ2-7; V gene: TRBV29-1
CDR3 DNA: TGTGCCACCAGCAGAGATCCAGGGCAATACTATGGCTACACCTTC; CDR3 protein: CATSRDPGQYYGYTF; clone size: once; D gene: .; J gene: TRBJ1-2; V gene: TRBV15
CDR3 DNA: TGTGCCAGCAGCTTATTGGGACAGGGATTTCGGGTTTCTAGCACAGATACGCAGTATTTT; CDR3 protein: CASSLLGQGFRVSSTDTQYF; clone size: .; D gene: TRBD1; J gene: TRBJ2-3; V gene: TRBV7-6
CDR3 DNA: TGTGCCAGCAGCTTAGATGCTGAAGAGACCCAGTACTTC; CDR3 protein: CASSLDAEETQYF; clone size: .; D gene: .; J gene: TRBJ2-5; V gene: TRBV7-9
CDR3 DNA: TGTGCCAGCAGCTTAGGCGGAGACTCCTACAATGAGCAGTTCTTC; CDR3 protein: CASSLGGDSYNEQFF; clone size: .; D gene: .; J gene: TRBJ2-1; V gene: TRBV11-3
CDR3 DNA: TGTGCCTGGACGGTTGGGGGAAACTATGGCTACACCTTC; CDR3 protein: CAWTVGGNYGYTF; clone size: .; D gene: .; J gene: TRBJ1-2; V gene: TRBV30
CDR3 DNA: TGTGCCAGCAGCCCTCAGACTAGCGGTTTAGCCAAAAACATTCAGTACTTC; CDR3 protein: CASSPQTSGLAKNIQYF; clone size: .; D gene: TRBD2; J gene: TRBJ2-4; V gene: TRBV9
CDR3 DNA: TGCGCCAGCAGCCCCACCCGGTACAATGAGCAGTTCTTC; CDR3 protein: CASSPTRYNEQFF; clone size: .; D gene: .; J gene: TRBJ2-1; V gene: TRBV4-1
CDR3 DNA: TGTGCCAGCACGGACAGGGGCCAGGACACCATATATTTT; CDR3 protein: CASTDRGQDTIYF; clone size: few; D gene: TRBD1; J gene: TRBJ1-3; V gene: TRBV11-3
CDR3 DNA: TGTGCCAGCAGTTACCTTTCTCCGGGATCCCGGATGGGGGAGCAGTACTTC; CDR3 protein: CASSYLSPGSRMGEQYF; clone size: .; D gene: .; J gene: TRBJ2-7; V gene: TRBV6-5
CDR3 DNA: TGTGCCAGCAGCGTTTCCGGGAGAGGGTTCCAAGAGACCCAGTACTTC; CDR3 protein: CASSVSGRGFQETQYF; clone size: .; D gene: .; J gene: TRBJ2-5; V gene: TRBV9
CDR3 DNA: TGTGCCAGCAGTGGAACGCTCAGCGGGAGGGTCAACGAGCAGTACTTC; CDR3 protein: CASSGTLSGRVNEQYF; clone size: .; D gene: TRBD2; J gene: TRBJ2-7; V gene: TRBV2
CDR3 DNA: TGTGCCAGCTCCCAAACTACCGGACAGGGTACTAACTATGGCTACACCTTC; CDR3 protein: CASSQTTGQGTNYGYTF; clone size: .; D gene: TRBD1; J gene: TRBJ1-2; V gene: TRBV18
CDR3 DNA: TGTGCCAGCAGTGACGCGGACAGATTGAACACTGAAGCTTTCTTT; CDR3 protein: CASSDADRLNTEAFF; clone size: .; D gene: .; J gene: TRBJ1-1; V gene: TRBV12-3/TRBV12-4